This T cell receptor beta chain appears in the sequencing data of a study of OX40 agonist ivuxolimab in advanced cancers. In the study overall: Ivuxolimab, which targeted the costimulatory receptor OX40 (CD134), was an agonistic, fully human IgG2 monoclonal antibody. Intravenous ivuxolimab was administered to patients every 2 weeks at six dose levels: 0.01, 0.1, 0.3, 1.5, 3 and 10 mg/kg. Among the roughly 50 dose-escalation patients, about 20 had hepatocellular carcinoma, approximately 15 melanoma, 9 renal cell carcinoma and 9 head and neck cancer. The dose-escalation cohort was around 83% male with a mean age of about 65 years, ranging from about 23 to 85. Prior anti-PD-1, anti-PD-L1 or anti-CTLA-4 therapy was permitted, and approximately 40% of dose-escalation patients had received checkpoint inhibitors. Three dose-escalation patients achieved partial responses, one with hepatocellular carcinoma and two with cutaneous melanoma. The point of sequencing TCRbeta in the periphery was to test whether ivuxolimab changed TCR sequence diversity and drove clonal T-cell expansion. The paper reports the monotherapy dose-escalation portion (N of about 50 patients) of the phase I ivuxolimab trial.

Patients with a history of autoimmune disease or receiving systemic immunosuppression were excluded from the trial. In every dose cohort, peripheral blood was drawn for TCR sequencing at baseline, cycle 4 day 1, and cycle 7 day 1. The samples were drawn from a first-in-human, open-label, multicenter phase I dose-escalation trial of ivuxolimab. Adults with locally advanced or metastatic head and neck squamous cell, hepatocellular, melanoma or renal cell carcinoma were enrolled in the trial. CD4+ and CD8+ T cells were sorted separately from peripheral blood before TCR sequencing. A word on this clone: Its cognate antigen has yet to be identified. Per-base qualities were not stored, and no clone one base away is much larger.

Genomic DNA was isolated from the sorted cells so that the TCRbeta CDR3 region could be sequenced. TCRbeta CDR3 regions were sequenced using the immunoSEQ Assay. TCRdb limited this immuneACCESS table to in-frame rearrangements with V and J called. A share of clones is missing; checked studies link under half to unresolved V genes, and the rest is unexplained. The sample records tens of thousands of clones, roughly nine tenths of which are singletons. The top ten hold approximately 0.32% of the sample. CDR3 length: 16 amino acids, cysteine to phenylalanine. Of all the DNA, just the CDR3 is kept, 48 bases in frame from base 1. In the germline V gene (reference sequence), CDR1 corresponds to LNHNV and CDR2 to YYDKDF. The junction shows trimming of 0 bases on V and 1 base on J, plus 10 bases between the germline ends. On the study overall, not on this receptor specifically: Antigen specificity was not determined for the clonally expanded peripheral T cells. Partial responders in the 0.1-3.0 mg/kg groups had among the lowest normalized peripheral clonal expansion, especially among CD8+ T cells. Clonal expansion of both CD4+ and CD8+ blood T cells was observed from baseline to week 6 at doses 0.1 to 3.0 mg/kg. After ivuxolimab, CD8+ T cells had more expanded clones than CD4+ T cells on average. Low levels of normalized T-cell clonal expansion were also seen in some nonresponding patients.

The chain links TRBV15 with TRBJ1-5; perhaps TRBD1 is the D gene, with 6 bases matching. This specimen consisted of CD4+ or CD8+ T cells sorted from blood, obtained in a trial of the OX40 agonist ivuxolimab. The sequence came from an adult with an advanced solid tumor such as melanoma, head and neck, liver or kidney cancer. The sequenced DNA is TGTGCCACCAGCAGAGAAACAGGGCCCAGCAATCAGCCCCAGCATTTT. Its protein product is CATSRETGPSNQPQHF.